The clone carrying this T cell receptor (beta chain) was observed a handful of times. One entry per CDR3 protein, called by TCRdb with MiXCR from the 5' RACE reads. The sample contains about 44,000 distinct CDR3 sequences, about 6.5% of which appear only once. CDR1 and CDR2 from the germline V gene are SGHAT and FQNNGV. The CDR3 extends over 15 amino acids. Trimming cost V 3 bases and J 0 bases, with 9 bases left between them. This entry comes from a study of early T cells in non-severe SARS-CoV-2 infection. The rearrangement uses TRBV11-2 and TRBJ1-3; D not resolved. The sequencing used whole blood, collected at baseline. This TCR came from an adult who was a healthcare worker with PCR-confirmed SARS-CoV-2 infection or an uninfected control (not recorded which). CDR3 sequence (DNA): TGTGCCAGCAGCTTTAGCGGCCTCTCTGGAAACACCATATATTTT. Residues: CASSFSGLSGNTIYF. Using reference TRBV11-2 and TRBJ1-3 for the parts outside the CDR3, the full variable domain is EAGVAQSPRYKIIEKRQSVAFWCNPISGHATLYWYQQILGQGPKLLIQFQNNGVVDDSQLPKDRFSAERLKGVDSTLKIQPAKLEDSAVYLCASSFSGLSGNTIYFGEGSWLTVV.